This TCR beta chain was identified in a study of T-cell memory formation after mild COVID-19. This clonotype showed up just a few times. CDR1 SEHNR and CDR2 FQNEAQ come from the germline V gene (reference sequence). The CDR3 length is 14 residues. Trimming took 1 base from V and 9 from J, leaving 13 bases between them. From the 5' RACE reads, TCRdb called clonotypes with MiXCR, one entry per CDR3 protein. The sample lists under 300,000 distinct CDR3 sequences; 16% were seen once. The gene calls are TRBV7-9 and TRBJ1-5; D is unresolved. This receptor was taken from a man between 18 and 29 years old who had mild COVID-19 (a few samples of this study predate the infection). Cell type and time point are not known. The sequenced sample was PBMCs or a T cell subset sorted from them (not recorded which). DNA for the CDR3: TGTGCCAGCAGCTTAGGGGCCACGGTGGGGCCCCAGCATTTT. Its translation is CASSLGATVGPQHF.